The 32 T cell receptor beta chains given below trace back to one sample, sequenced in a study of control samples from healthy donors and cancer patients. Here immunoSEQ multiplex PCR was the method, and the copy in TCRdb shows in-frame clones only, minus some. The sample shows tens of thousands of clones, around 87% of them seen only once. Sequenced: PBMCs. These receptors all come from a woman aged 55-75 years with lung cancer.

A few counts support this clone. The chain couples TRBV6-6 to TRBJ1-5; the D gene is possibly TRBD1 (5 bases). The CDR3 has 12 amino acids. The germline V and J ends were trimmed by 6 bases and 8 bases, with 11 bases remaining between them. CDR1 is MNHNY, CDR2 SVGAGI, per germline (reference sequence). The CDR3, as DNA: TGTGCCAGCAGCCCGGCCAGGGAGCCCCAGCATTTT. This encodes CASSPAREPQHF.

V and J are TRBV5-4 and TRBJ2-2; 10 nucleotides agree with TRBD2. Germline V CDR1 and CDR2: SGHNT, YYREEE (reference sequence). The CDR3 length is 16 residues. The V segment lost 0 bases and the J segment 2 bases; nucleotides outside the gene matches: 1. The CDR3 reads CASSLGTSGNTGELFF. The DNA of the CDR3 is TGTGCCAGCAGCTTGGGGACTAGCGGAAACACCGGGGAGCTGTTTTTT.

This clone occurred once. The V gene is TRBV18, the J gene TRBJ2-2; 8 bases agree with TRBD2. The CDR3 has 16 residues. Germline CDR1 and CDR2: KGHSH and LQKENI. V lost 1 base, J lost 2 bases, and 3 bases stayed unmatched. The CDR3 nucleotides are TGTGCCAGCTCACCACTAGCGGGACTAAACACCGGGGAGCTGTTTTTT. This encodes CASSPLAGLNTGELFF.

The chain recombines TRBV9 with TRBJ1-6; D is unresolved. Deletions cut 3 bases from V and 7 bases from J, with 11 bases between. The germline CDR1 and CDR2 sequences are SGDLS and YYNGEE. The CDR3 totals 14 residues. This CDR3 is CASSDYEKNSPLHF. DNA for the CDR3: TGTGCCAGCAGCGATTATGAGAAGAATTCACCCCTCCACTTT.

V gene TRBV27 combines with J gene TRBJ2-3; a weak D match, TRBD2 (6 bases). Trimming cost V 5 bases and J 2 bases, with 23 bases left between them. Looked up from germline, CDR1 is MNHEY and CDR2 is SMNVEV (reference sequence). The CDR3 is 18 amino acids. This chain's CDR3 is CASSAGNPGPKVTDTQYF. In nucleotides, the CDR3 is TGTGCCAGCAGTGCGGGGAACCCGGGACCAAAAGTCACAGATACGCAGTATTTT.

The sample holds one count of this clone. This chain links TRBV30 with TRBJ1-1; a possible D gene is TRBD1 (6 bases). The CDR3 consists of 14 residues. V was shortened by 1 base and J by 1 base, with 10 bases between the two germline ends. Germline loops: CDR1 GTSNPN, CDR2 SVGIG (reference sequence). CDR3 in amino acids: CAWSDLTGNTEAFF. As DNA, the CDR3 is TGTGCCTGGAGTGACCTGACAGGGAACACTGAAGCTTTCTTT. The full variable domain, in which reference TRBV30 and TRBJ1-1 provide the parts outside the CDR3, is SQTIHQWPATLVQPVGSPLSLECTVEGTSNPNLYWYRQAAGRGLQLLFYSVGIGQISSEVPQNLSASRPQDRQFILSSKKLLLSDSGFYLCAWSDLTGNTEAFFGQGTRLTVV.

V and J are TRBV4-1 and TRBJ1-2; D not resolved. Germline-derived CDR1 and CDR2 are MGHRA and YSYEKL. Trimming shortened V by 5 bases and J by 0 bases, and 13 bases separated the two germline ends. The CDR3 spans 15 residues. The CDR3 is CASSNPFKANYGYTF. The CDR3 nucleotides read TGCGCCAGCAGCAACCCTTTCAAGGCTAACTATGGCTACACCTTC.

V gene TRBV6-5 combines with J gene TRBJ1-2, with 7 nucleotides matching TRBD1. V lost 6 bases to trimming and J lost 1 base; unmatched junction nucleotides: 5. The CDR3 has 14 residues. Germline V CDR1 and CDR2: MNHEY, SVGAGI. The chain's CDR3 is CASSRGQNNYGYTF. The CDR3 nucleotides read TGTGCCAGCAGCCGGGGACAGAATAACTATGGCTACACCTTC.

The V gene is TRBV5-4, the J gene TRBJ2-2, with D possibly matching TRBD1 (6 bases). Germline CDR1 SGHNT, CDR2 YYREEE (reference sequence). V lost 6 bases to trimming and J lost 1 base, with 19 bases between them. The CDR3 consists of 17 residues. CDR3 coding DNA: TGTGCCAGCAACTCGTTACAGACAGGAAAGAACACCGGGGAGCTGTTTTTT. It translates to CASNSLQTGKNTGELFF.

The V and J genes are TRBV27 and TRBJ2-5, with D tentatively TRBD1 (6 bases). V was clipped by 5 bases and J by 5 bases, with 12 bases between them. This CDR3 spans 13 amino acids. Germline-derived CDR1 and CDR2 are MNHEY and SMNVEV (reference sequence). CDR3 amino acids: CASSRGTAETQYF. The CDR3 DNA follows: TGTGCCAGCAGTAGGGGGACGGCGGAGACCCAGTACTTC.

This clone appeared a few times. The rearrangement uses TRBV11-1 and TRBJ1-5; 9 positions match TRBD1. V gave up 1 base and J gave up 2 bases; unmatched junction bases: 3. Germline V gives CDR1 SGHAT, CDR2 FQDESV (reference sequence). The CDR3 has 16 residues. The CDR3 DNA is TGTGCCAGCAGCTTAGGGACAGGGGCCGGCAATCAGCCCCAGCATTTT. Protein sequence: CASSLGTGAGNQPQHF.

This chain connects TRBV6-5 to TRBJ1-5; D call uncertain. V lost 0 bases and J lost 1, with 4 bases in between. The CDR3 loop spans 14 amino acids. Looked up from germline, CDR1 is MNHEY and CDR2 is SVGAGI. CDR3 amino acids: CASSYSASNQPQHF. The DNA of the CDR3 is TGTGCCAGCAGTTACTCGGCAAGCAATCAGCCCCAGCATTTT.

The J gene is TRBJ1-2, the V gene TRBV19; 7 bases line up with TRBD1. Germline loops: CDR1 LNHDA, CDR2 SQIVND (reference sequence). V shed 4 bases and J 2 bases; nucleotides not matched to a gene: 10. This CDR3 has 16 residues. CDR3 bases: TGTGCCAGTAGTAGGCGGACAGGAGATCCCAACTATGGCTACACCTTC. This codes for CASSRRTGDPNYGYTF.

The gene calls are TRBV5-1 and TRBJ2-1; 11 bases map to TRBD1. The length of the CDR3 is 18 residues. V gave up 0 bases and J gave up 2 bases; unmatched junction bases: 7. Germline V gene lookup returns CDR1 SGHRS and CDR2 YFSETQ. The CDR3 DNA reads TGCGCCAGCAGCTTGGGGACAGGGGGCGCTAGTCCCTACAATGAGCAGTTCTTC. Translation: CASSLGTGGASPYNEQFF.

This chain joins TRBV3-1 (or the pseudogene TRBV3-2) and TRBJ2-1, with 12 bases matching TRBD2. The CDR3 is 15 amino acids. J gave up 5 bases and V 5 bases, and 4 bases lay outside the gene matches. Germline assignment: CDR1 LGHDT and CDR2 YNNKEL (reference sequence). CDR3 in DNA: TGTGCCAGCAGCACCCGGACTAGCGGGAACAATGAGCAGTTCTTC. Amino acids: CASSTRTSGNNEQFF.

J is TRBJ1-4 and V is TRBV5-1; D might be TRBD1 (5 bases). The CDR3 totals 16 residues. Germline V lookup: CDR1 SGHRS, CDR2 YFSETQ. Trimming removed 0 bases from V and 7 bases from J, with 16 bases in between. CDR3 region: CASSLAGAVFAEKLFF. In DNA form, the CDR3 reads TGCGCCAGCAGCTTGGCCGGGGCAGTCTTCGCTGAAAAACTGTTTTTT.

The V and J genes are TRBV4-1 and TRBJ1-2; D call uncertain. The V and J ends lost 0 bases and 1 base respectively, with 9 bases between them. The CDR3 totals 15 residues. Germline V lookup: CDR1 MGHRA, CDR2 YSYEKL. This CDR3 is CASSQEASNNYGYTF. The CDR3 DNA reads TGCGCCAGCAGCCAAGAGGCCAGCAATAACTATGGCTACACCTTC.

The chain recombines TRBV5-1 with TRBJ1-6; D is possibly TRBD1 (5 bases). Trimming removed 5 bases from V and 9 bases from J, with 18 bases in between. Germline V gene lookup returns CDR1 SGHRS and CDR2 YFSETQ. The CDR3 loop spans 15 amino acids. CDR3 sequence (DNA): TGCGCCAGCAGTAGGGATTCTGGGGGTATTTCACCCCTCCACTTT. It is translated as CASSRDSGGISPLHF.

This chain joins TRBV2 and TRBJ2-7, with D uncertain. This CDR3 is 13 amino acids long. Germline V gives CDR1 SNHLY, CDR2 FYNNEI. Trimming shortened V by 5 bases and J by 4 bases, and 12 bases separated the two germline ends. CDR3 sequence reads: CASSFGRRYEQYF. In DNA, the CDR3 is TGTGCCAGCAGTTTCGGGCGACGGTACGAGCAGTACTTC. Looking up the rest from reference TRBV2 and TRBJ2-7 gives the full variable domain: EPEVTQTPSHQVTQMGQEVILRCVPISNHLYFYWYRQILGQKVEFLVSFYNNEISEKSEIFDDQFSVERPDGSNFTLKIRSTKLEDSAMYFCASSFGRRYEQYFGPGTRLTVT.

The CDR3 DNA reads as TGTGCCACCAGCAGAGTTGCCGGTAGCAATCAGCCCCAGCATTTT. It codes for CATSRVAGSNQPQHF. The chain carries TRBV15 and TRBJ1-5; D ambiguous. V was clipped by 1 base and J by 0 bases, with 7 bases between them. CDR1 and CDR2 from the germline V gene are LNHNV and YYDKDF (reference sequence). The CDR3 sequence is 15 residues long.

The chain uses TRBV28 and TRBJ1-1; unclear D gene. Trimming took off 3 bases at V and 6 bases at J, with 8 bases between the two ends. Germline V gene lookup returns CDR1 MDHEN and CDR2 SYDVKM. The CDR3 runs 12 residues. The CDR3 reads CASSFSSSEAFF. Written as DNA, the CDR3 is TGTGCCAGCAGTTTTTCTTCTTCTGAAGCTTTCTTT.

The chain recombines TRBV19 with TRBJ1-2, with D perhaps matching TRBD1 (6 bases). Germline V lookup: CDR1 LNHDA, CDR2 SQIVND (reference sequence). CDR3 length equals 13 residues. Trimming stripped 5 bases from V and 4 bases from J, with 11 bases between. The CDR3 DNA reads as TGTGCCAGTAGTCGGACAGCGGTCTATGGCTACACCTTC. Translated, it gives CASSRTAVYGYTF.

V and J are TRBV15 and TRBJ1-6; no firm D call. CDR1 is LNHNV, CDR2 YYDKDF, per germline (reference sequence). The CDR3 contains 12 residues. V lost 8 bases and J lost 4, with 6 bases in between. This CDR3 is CATAGYNSPLHF. CDR3 bases: TGTGCCACCGCAGGATATAATTCACCCCTCCACTTT.

The rearrangement uses TRBV18 and TRBJ2-3, with D perhaps TRBD2 (6 bases). With 4 bases removed from V and 0 bases from J, the gap between germline ends came to 14 bases. The CDR3 contains 16 residues. The V gene's germline CDR1 is KGHSH and CDR2 LQKENI. The CDR3 sequence: CASSLNTAGSTDTQYF. DNA of the CDR3: TGTGCCAGCTCACTAAACACGGCGGGGAGCACAGATACGCAGTATTTT.

This chain joins TRBV18 and TRBJ1-4; D uncertain. The V gene's germline CDR1 is KGHSH and CDR2 LQKENI. CDR3 length equals 14 residues. V shed 2 bases and J shed 8 bases, with 12 bases lying between them. In DNA, the CDR3 is TGTGCCAGCTCACCAGAGGTCTCGGACGAAAAACTGTTTTTT. Translation gives CASSPEVSDEKLFF.

The rearrangement links TRBV19 to TRBJ2-3; TRBD1 is a possible D gene (6 bases). Germline loops: CDR1 LNHDA, CDR2 SQIVND (reference sequence). This CDR3 is 15 amino acids long. V lost 0 bases and J 1 base, leaving 8 bases between the germline ends. The CDR3 is CASSIEGTRTDTQYF. CDR3 DNA sequence: TGTGCCAGTAGTATAGAGGGGACACGCACAGATACGCAGTATTTT.

The rearrangement uses TRBV18 and TRBJ2-5; 10 nucleotides align to TRBD2. Germline V gene lookup returns CDR1 KGHSH and CDR2 LQKENI. V was clipped by 6 bases and J by 1 base; unmatched bases: 5. This CDR3 contains 15 residues. Here the CDR3 reads CASSPTSGAQETQYF. DNA of the CDR3: TGTGCCAGCTCCCCTACTAGCGGGGCCCAAGAGACCCAGTACTTC.

The rearrangement joins TRBV7-8 to TRBJ1-6; D perhaps matches TRBD1 (6 bases). V was trimmed by 8 bases and J by 12 bases, leaving 14 bases between them. This CDR3 is 12 amino acids long. Germline lookup yields CDR1 SGHVS and CDR2 FQNEAQ. CDR3 coding DNA: TGTGCCAGCGGGGGGCGCGACCTACCCCTCCACTTT. Protein product: CASGGRDLPLHF.

The chain employs TRBV4-1 and TRBJ1-3; maybe TRBD1 (6 bases). The V gene lost 4 bases and the J gene lost 8 bases, with 15 bases spanning the gap. The CDR3 sequence is 14 residues long. Germline assignment: CDR1 MGHRA and CDR2 YSYEKL. The CDR3 sequence is CASSPQDRQDTIYF. CDR3 sequence (DNA): TGCGCCAGCAGCCCCCAAGACAGGCAGGACACCATATATTTT.

The CDR3 coding sequence is TGTGCCAGCAGCCAAGGCCGAACAGGGGGCGGCAACACCATATATTTT. Amino acids: CASSQGRTGGGNTIYF. This rearrangement joins TRBV3-1 (or the pseudogene TRBV3-2) to TRBJ1-3; 9 nucleotides match TRBD1. Per germline, CDR1 LGHDT and CDR2 YNNKEL (reference sequence). The CDR3 is 16 residues long. The V segment lost 1 base and the J segment 7 bases; nucleotides outside the gene matches: 8.

The chain couples TRBV7-9 to TRBJ1-4; no definite D call. CDR3 length equals 15 residues. Germline-derived CDR1 and CDR2 are SEHNR and FQNEAQ (reference sequence). V dropped 5 bases and J dropped 5 bases, with 15 bases sitting between them. The CDR3, as DNA: TGTGCCAGCAGCGTGAGAGCTGCGCCGAATGAAAAACTGTTTTTT. It is translated as CASSVRAAPNEKLFF.

This chain joins TRBV5-5 and TRBJ1-1, with 7 bases matching TRBD1. Germline lookup yields CDR1 SGHKS and CDR2 YYEKEE (reference sequence). Germline trimming cut 0 bases from V and 6 bases from J; bases unmatched to any gene: 8. The CDR3 is made up of 15 amino acids. CDR3 region: CASSLEDRIGAEAFF. CDR3 in DNA: TGTGCCAGCAGCTTGGAGGACAGGATAGGGGCTGAAGCTTTCTTT.